Given below is one T cell receptor (beta chain) in context. TCRdb keeps only in-frame clones here, not all; method: immunoSEQ multiplex PCR. Of 2,500,000 or so clones in the sample, approximately 93% were seen once. CDR3 length equals 14 residues. Germline CDR1 SGHTA, CDR2 FQGTGA. V was cut by 1 base and J by 5 bases, with 11 bases left in between. The source of the sample is a study of shared clonotypes between healthy human individuals. Study details: CD4 naive cells filled three plates per donor, CD4 memory three, CD8 naive two and CD8 memory one.

The clonotype was recovered from a man aged 18-30 years in good health. Some clones in this sample may be carry-over from other donors' samples. The rearrangement joins TRBV7-3 to TRBJ1-1; D is ambiguous. Sequencing input: naive CD4+ T cells from PBMCs. Subset reported: CD45RA+ positively selected. The CDR3 nucleotides are TGTGCCAGCAGCTTAAGGTCGGGGTTGACTGAAGCTTTCTTT. Its translation is CASSLRSGLTEAFF.